These T cell receptor beta chains were read from a single sample in a study of T cell responses to AZD1222 COVID-19 vaccine. Assay: immunoSEQ multiplex PCR; the TCRdb copy retains only in-frame clones and omits some. The data hold 90,000 to 150,000 clones, with roughly 87% observed a single time. This material consisted of peripheral blood, taken 28 days after the second AZD1222 dose. These receptor sequences come from an adult who received the AZD1222 COVID-19 vaccine. Both conserved end residues are part of each CDR3. A D gene is named only where the DNA matches it firmly. The size entry is marked missing in some rows and otherwise reads once, few, many or a size class.

clone size: NA; D gene: NA; J gene: TRBJ2-3; V gene: TRBV14; CDR3 protein: CASSQDLATDTQYF; CDR3 DNA: TGTGCCAGCAGCCAAGATCTAGCCACAGATACGCAGTATTTT
clone size: NA; D gene: NA; J gene: TRBJ1-2; V gene: TRBV28; CDR3 protein: CASSLVRNGYTF; CDR3 DNA: TGTGCCAGCAGTTTAGTAAGGAATGGCTACACCTTC
clone size: NA; D gene: NA; J gene: TRBJ1-4; V gene: TRBV7-2; CDR3 protein: CASSRQHNEKLFF; CDR3 DNA: TGTGCCAGCAGCCGACAGCATAATGAAAAACTGTTTTTT
clone size: once; D gene: NA; J gene: TRBJ2-1; V gene: TRBV5-1; CDR3 protein: CASTTVDNEQFF; CDR3 DNA: TGCGCCAGCACAACGGTAGACAATGAGCAGTTCTTC
clone size: NA; D gene: NA; J gene: TRBJ1-2; V gene: TRBV7-9; CDR3 protein: CASSLGQTNYGYTF; CDR3 DNA: TGTGCCAGCAGCTTAGGACAGACTAACTATGGCTACACCTTC
clone size: NA; D gene: TRBD1; J gene: TRBJ1-4; V gene: TRBV9; CDR3 protein: CASSGGPPGQGKTLFF; CDR3 DNA: TGTGCCAGCAGCGGAGGCCCCCCGGGACAGGGAAAAACTTTGTTTTTT
clone size: NA; D gene: NA; J gene: TRBJ2-5; V gene: TRBV2; CDR3 protein: CASSGGSGLALTQYF; CDR3 DNA: TGTGCCAGCAGTGGGGGCAGCGGGTTGGCGTTGACCCAGTACTTC
clone size: NA; D gene: TRBD1; J gene: TRBJ1-2; V gene: TRBV3-1/TRBV3-2; CDR3 protein: CASSTSTGSGGYTF; CDR3 DNA: TGTGCCAGCAGCACCTCGACAGGGTCGGGGGGCTACACCTTC
clone size: few; D gene: NA; J gene: TRBJ2-7; V gene: TRBV18; CDR3 protein: CASSSGRTSSSYEQYF; CDR3 DNA: TGTGCCAGCTCGTCGGGCAGAACCTCAAGCTCCTACGAGCAGTACTTC
clone size: NA; D gene: NA; J gene: TRBJ2-6; V gene: TRBV3-1/TRBV3-2; CDR3 protein: CASSQTWNSGANVLTF; CDR3 DNA: TGTGCCAGCAGCCAGACATGGAACTCTGGGGCCAACGTCCTGACTTTC
clone size: NA; D gene: NA; J gene: TRBJ1-3; V gene: TRBV28; CDR3 protein: CASRTVDTIYF; CDR3 DNA: TGTGCCAGCAGAACCGTCGACACCATATATTTT
clone size: once; D gene: NA; J gene: TRBJ1-5; V gene: TRBV3-1/TRBV3-2; CDR3 protein: CASSQAGLQPQHF; CDR3 DNA: TGTGCCAGCAGCCAAGCCGGGCTCCAGCCCCAGCATTTT
clone size: NA; D gene: NA; J gene: TRBJ1-5; V gene: TRBV6-5; CDR3 protein: CASTRLAGSNQPQHF; CDR3 DNA: TGTGCCAGTACACGTCTAGCAGGCTCCAATCAGCCCCAGCATTTT
clone size: few; D gene: NA; J gene: TRBJ1-2; V gene: TRBV19; CDR3 protein: CASSLGPESYGYTF; CDR3 DNA: TGTGCCAGTAGCCTGGGACCGGAATCCTATGGCTACACCTTC